This TCR beta chain was identified in a study of blood T cell repertoires in COVID-19. The overall study: Acute-phase and convalescent COVID-19 samples originated in the United States, Italy and Spain. PBMCs, B-cell-depleted T cells, or T cells were the source of the cDNA or gDNA that made up the material.

This CDR3 region has 13 residues. Looked up from germline, CDR1 is LGHDT and CDR2 is YNNKEL (reference sequence). V was trimmed by 0 bases and J by 6 bases, leaving 6 bases between them. Study processing details: How many nucleated cells were present was estimated from reference gene primer amplification. The method was immunoSEQ multiplex PCR; TCRdb's version includes in-frame clones alone and lacks a portion of them. V and J calls and clone size come straight from that table; D and trimming were deduced from the DNA. This table has 180,000 or so clones, 90% appearing once. The chain employs TRBV3-1 (or the pseudogene TRBV3-2) and TRBJ1-5; D not resolved. The sample taken for sequencing was peripheral blood. This TCR was sampled from a man over 45 with acute or convalescent COVID-19. DNA for the CDR3: TGTGCCAGCAGCCAAGATCTTGTTCAGCCCCAGCATTTT. Encoded protein: CASSQDLVQPQHF.